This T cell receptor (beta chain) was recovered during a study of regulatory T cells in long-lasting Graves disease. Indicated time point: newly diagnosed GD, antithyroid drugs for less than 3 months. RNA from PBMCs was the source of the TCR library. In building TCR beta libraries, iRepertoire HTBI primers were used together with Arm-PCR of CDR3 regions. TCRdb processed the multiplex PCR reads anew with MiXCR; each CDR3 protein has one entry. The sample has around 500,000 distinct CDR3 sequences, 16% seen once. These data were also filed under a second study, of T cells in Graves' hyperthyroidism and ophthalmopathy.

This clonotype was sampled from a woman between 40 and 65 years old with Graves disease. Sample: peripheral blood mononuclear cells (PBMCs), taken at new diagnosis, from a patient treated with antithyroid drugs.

The CDR3 region is CASSYSRVRTDTQYF. The CDR3 region has the DNA TGTGCCAGCAGTTACTCTAGAGTTCGCACAGATACGCAGTATTTT. The gene calls are TRBV6-5 and TRBJ2-3; D ambiguous. Per germline, CDR1 MNHEY and CDR2 SVGAGI. The CDR3 consists of 15 residues. Deletions cut 0 bases from V and 1 base from J, with 8 bases between.